The 21 T cell receptor beta chains below were found in one sample sequenced in a study of blood T cell repertoires in COVID-19. TCRdb's table, derived via immunoSEQ multiplex PCR, lists solely in-frame clones and lacks some. Of 150,000 to 200,000 clones in the sample, 87% are singletons; the top ten hold about 9.4%. Sequencing was carried out using peripheral blood. These receptor sequences come from an older woman with COVID-19, enrolled during active disease.

The chain has TRBV27 and TRBJ1-2; D gene unclear. This CDR3 comprises 14 residues. The germline CDR1 and CDR2 sequences are MNHEY and SMNVEV (reference sequence). V was clipped by 0 bases and J by 3 bases, with 8 bases between them. The CDR3 nucleotides are TGTGCCAGCAGTTTATCGAATCGGGACTATGGCTACACCTTC. Residues: CASSLSNRDYGYTF.

The V gene is TRBV7-9, the J gene TRBJ1-2; 7 bases align to TRBD1. V lost 5 bases, J lost 4 bases, and 10 bases stayed unmatched. This CDR3 has 15 residues. Germline loops: CDR1 SEHNR, CDR2 FQNEAQ (reference sequence). The CDR3 region is CASSLSGGGTYGYTF. The DNA of the CDR3 is TGTGCCAGCAGCCTTTCTGGAGGGGGCACCTATGGCTACACCTTC.

This clone has only a few counts. The chain links TRBV5-1 to TRBJ1-5; possibly TRBD1 for D (5 bases). Germline V gene data show CDR1 as SGHRS and CDR2 as YFSETQ. The CDR3 is 13 amino acids. V was shortened by 0 bases and J by 5 bases, with 6 bases between the two germline ends. The CDR3: CASSLGGDQPQHF. The CDR3 coding sequence is TGCGCCAGCAGCTTGGGGGGGGATCAGCCCCAGCATTTT. Full variable domain (remainder filled in from reference TRBV5-1 and TRBJ1-5): KAGVTQTPRYLIKTRGQQVTLSCSPISGHRSVSWYQQTPGQGLQFLFEYFSETQRNKGNFPGRFSGRQFSNSRSEMNVSTLELGDSALYLCASSLGGDQPQHFGDGTRLSIL.

The V gene is TRBV30, the J gene TRBJ1-3; D not certain. Per the germline V gene, CDR1 is GTSNPN and CDR2 is SVGIG (reference sequence). Trimming stripped 2 bases from V and 2 bases from J, with 10 bases between. This CDR3 is 14 amino acids long. The CDR3 nucleotides read TGTGCCTGGAGTCCGAGGTGGCCTGGAAACACCATATATTTT. Its protein is CAWSPRWPGNTIYF.

This chain links TRBV11-2 with TRBJ2-7, with D unclear. The CDR3 length is 14 residues. V lost 0 bases to trimming and J lost 0 bases, with 6 bases between them. Germline V CDR1 and CDR2: SGHAT, FQNNGV. CDR3 in DNA: TGTGCCAGCAGCTTAGATCTTCTCTCCTACGAGCAGTACTTC. Protein: CASSLDLLSYEQYF.

V and J are TRBV5-4 and TRBJ2-1, with 11 bases identical to TRBD2. Unmatched junction bases numbered 14, after V lost 4 bases and J lost 8 bases. The CDR3 covers 17 residues. CDR1 is SGHNT, CDR2 YYREEE, per germline (reference sequence). CDR3 residues: CASSPANSGGAIYEQFF. DNA of the CDR3: TGTGCCAGCAGCCCTGCGAATAGCGGGGGGGCTATTTATGAGCAGTTCTTC.

The V gene is TRBV2, the J gene TRBJ1-6, with a weak D call TRBD1 (5 bases). V lost 5 bases, J lost 7 bases, and 15 bases lay in between. Germline-derived CDR1 and CDR2 are SNHLY and FYNNEI. The CDR3 runs to 15 residues. The CDR3 loop reads CASSSKGLGNSPLHF. The CDR3 DNA follows: TGTGCCAGCAGTAGCAAGGGGTTGGGGAATTCACCCCTCCACTTT.

The chain employs TRBV7-9 and TRBJ1-5; D remains unclear. V was trimmed by 5 bases and J by 7 bases, leaving 18 bases between them. CDR3 size: 15 residues. Germline V gene data show CDR1 as SEHNR and CDR2 as FQNEAQ (reference sequence). The DNA for the CDR3 is TGTGCCAGCAGCCCAAGCGGCGGTAAGAACCAGCCCCAGCATTTT. Its protein product is CASSPSGGKNQPQHF.

This chain connects TRBV5-4 to TRBJ2-3, with 8 bases lining up with TRBD2. This CDR3 is built from 13 residues. J gave up 4 bases and V 5 bases, and 3 bases lay outside the gene matches. Germline values: CDR1 SGHNT, CDR2 YYREEE (reference sequence). The CDR3 DNA follows: TGTGCCAGCAGGCGGGGGGCGGCAGATACGCAGTATTTT. It encodes CASRRGAADTQYF.

This sequence joins TRBV30 and TRBJ2-7; 10 bases are a match to TRBD2. The CDR3 sequence is 14 residues long. Trimming cost V 3 bases and J 6 bases; bases outside gene matches: 8. Germline CDR1 reads GTSNPN; CDR2 reads SVGIG (reference sequence). The CDR3 is CAWRPSGGPPEQYF. CDR3 coding DNA: TGTGCCTGGAGGCCTAGCGGGGGTCCTCCCGAGCAGTACTTC. The full variable domain, completed using reference TRBV30 and TRBJ2-7, is SQTIHQWPATLVQPVGSPLSLECTVEGTSNPNLYWYRQAAGRGLQLLFYSVGIGQISSEVPQNLSASRPQDRQFILSSKKLLLSDSGFYLCAWRPSGGPPEQYFGPGTRLTVT.

The gene calls are TRBV7-9 and TRBJ1-1, with unresolved D. The CDR3 loop spans 14 amino acids. Looked up from germline, CDR1 is SEHNR and CDR2 is FQNEAQ (reference sequence). With 1 base removed from V and 4 bases from J, the gap between germline ends came to 10 bases. As DNA, the CDR3 is TGTGCCAGCAGCTTAGTCGGGAGTGGCACTGAAGCTTTCTTT. It specifies CASSLVGSGTEAFF.

This clone was counted a few times. The V gene is TRBV19, the J gene TRBJ1-5, with 8 bases that match TRBD1. The CDR3 has 15 amino acids. The J segment lost 5 bases and the V segment lost 6 bases, leaving 9 bases of the junction unmatched. Germline values: CDR1 LNHDA, CDR2 SQIVND (reference sequence). CDR3 coding DNA: TGTGCCAGTAGCCCCACCACAGGGGGTGATCAGCCCCAGCATTTT. It yields the protein CASSPTTGGDQPQHF.

This clone came up once. This chain joins TRBV3-1 (or the pseudogene TRBV3-2) and TRBJ1-2, with a weak D call TRBD1 (6 bases). This CDR3 comprises 14 residues. V lost 0 bases, J lost 7 bases, and 12 bases lay in between. Germline CDR1 and CDR2: LGHDT and YNNKEL (reference sequence). The CDR3 nucleotides are TGTGCCAGCAGCCAAGATAGGGGGTCGGGTGGCTACACCTTC. Its translation: CASSQDRGSGGYTF.

This chain links TRBV9 with TRBJ1-5; D possibly corresponds to TRBD1 (6 bases). Germline assignment: CDR1 SGDLS and CDR2 YYNGEE. V gave up 0 bases and J gave up 5 bases, with 12 bases separating them. The CDR3 sequence is 15 residues long. CDR3 DNA sequence: TGTGCCAGCAGCGTAGCCCCTGAGGGGGATCAGCCCCAGCATTTT. This gives the protein CASSVAPEGDQPQHF. Variable domain in full (rest from reference TRBV9 and TRBJ1-5): DSGVTQTPKHLITATGQRVTLRCSPRSGDLSVYWYQQSLDQGLQFLIQYYNGEERAKGNILERFSAQQFPDLHSELNLSSLELGDSALYFCASSVAPEGDQPQHFGDGTRLSIL.

V gene TRBV29-1 combines with J gene TRBJ2-3, with 8 bases lining up with TRBD1. The CDR3 consists of 12 residues. Germline V gene sequence: CDR1 SQVTM, CDR2 ANQGSEA. Unmatched junction bases numbered 6, after V lost 6 bases and J lost 7 bases. In DNA, the CDR3 is TGCAGCGTGGTACAGGGGGAGAATACGCAGTATTTT. Translated: CSVVQGENTQYF.

The chain is built from TRBV7-9 and TRBJ1-6; TRBD1 matches 7 bases. Per germline, CDR1 SEHNR and CDR2 FQNEAQ (reference sequence). The CDR3 is 17 residues long. V trimming: 2 bases; J trimming: 4 bases; junction bases outside the gene matches: 8. In DNA, the CDR3 is TGTGCCAGCAGCTTATTCCGGACAGGACCTTATAATTCACCCCTCCACTTT. It translates to CASSLFRTGPYNSPLHF.

The rearrangement links TRBV15 to TRBJ1-5, with no clear D. The V gene's germline CDR1 is LNHNV and CDR2 YYDKDF (reference sequence). The CDR3 is 13 amino acids. With 8 bases removed from V and 4 bases from J, the gap between germline ends came to 12 bases. The CDR3 spells CATQDGLNQPQHF. CDR3 sequence (DNA): TGTGCCACCCAGGACGGACTAAATCAGCCCCAGCATTTT.

This chain joins TRBV30 and TRBJ2-1; D possibly corresponds to TRBD1 (6 bases). The CDR3 loop spans 13 amino acids. In germline, CDR1 is GTSNPN, CDR2 SVGIG (reference sequence). Trimming shortened V by 0 bases and J by 4 bases, and 7 bases separated the two germline ends. CDR3 loop: CAWSVDRYNEQFF. The CDR3 DNA reads as TGTGCCTGGAGTGTTGACAGGTACAATGAGCAGTTCTTC.

This clone is a singleton in its sample. The chain has TRBV7-9 and TRBJ1-3; D gene unclear. The CDR3 loop spans 15 amino acids. V was cut by 0 bases and J by 2 bases, with 8 bases left in between. The germline V gene encodes CDR1 SEHNR and CDR2 FQNEAQ (reference sequence). CDR3 sequence reads: CASSLARGTGNTIYF. The CDR3, as DNA: TGTGCCAGCAGCTTAGCACGGGGTACTGGAAACACCATATATTTT.

The chain couples TRBV6-5 to TRBJ2-1, with D possibly being TRBD2 (6 bases). The CDR3 contains 15 residues. Germline V gene data show CDR1 as MNHEY and CDR2 as SVGAGI. V was clipped by 7 bases and J by 7 bases, with 20 bases between them. For the CDR3, the DNA is TGTGCCAGCACCTCACTAGCTGTGATTGGGAATGAGCAGTTCTTC. It is translated as CASTSLAVIGNEQFF.

This clone has a single count. The rearrangement joins TRBV18 to TRBJ2-3; 7 nucleotides align to TRBD2. Per the germline V gene, CDR1 is KGHSH and CDR2 is LQKENI. V shed 3 bases, J shed 0 bases, and the junction held 6 bases outside the gene matches. This CDR3 region has 16 residues. CDR3 sequence: CASSPTGGGSTDTQYF. CDR3 nucleotide sequence: TGTGCCAGCTCACCCACTGGCGGGGGAAGCACAGATACGCAGTATTTT.